A selection of T cell receptor beta chains follows, all from one sample in a study of cytomegalovirus exposure and HLA in healthy donors. Using immunoSEQ multiplex PCR, the repertoire was profiled, and TCRdb retains in-frame clones only, with some absent. The sample holds more than 95,000 clones, 75% seen once. Sequences were obtained from PBMCs. The receptors were sampled from a woman in her fifties or sixties in good health and CMV-seronegative. CDR3s include the opening cysteine and the closing phenylalanine or tryptophan. A D gene is named only where the DNA matches it firmly. Clone size appears in some rows only: once, few, many, or a class for an expanded clone.

d_call clone_size j_call cdr3_length v_call cdr3_aa cdr3_nt
NA few TRBJ1-1 14 TRBV2 CASSESGNVVEAFF TGTGCCAGCAGTGAATCAGGGAACGTGGTTGAAGCTTTCTTT
NA few TRBJ2-1 14 TRBV4-1 CASSPWGGLIEQFF TGCGCCAGCAGCCCTTGGGGGGGGCTCATTGAGCAGTTCTTC
NA NA TRBJ1-5 14 TRBV6-6 CASSRGGDNQPQHF TGTGCCAGCAGTAGGGGGGGGGACAATCAGCCCCAGCATTTT
NA NA TRBJ1-1 12 TRBV5-1 CASETLTGQAFF TGCGCCAGCGAGACGTTGACAGGACAAGCTTTCTTT
NA NA TRBJ1-4 15 TRBV28 CASRRQTSTNEKLFF TGTGCCAGCAGACGACAGACCTCAACTAATGAAAAACTGTTTTTT
TRBD1 NA TRBJ2-1 14 TRBV28 CASLRQGAVNEQFF TGTGCCAGCCTCCGACAGGGGGCCGTCAATGAGCAGTTCTTC
TRBD2 NA TRBJ2-1 11 TRBV20-1 CSAPSGTKQFF TGCAGTGCTCCTTCCGGGACTAAGCAGTTCTTC
NA NA TRBJ2-7 12 TRBV7-2 CASSPTGSEQYF TGTGCCAGCAGCCCTACAGGGTCCGAGCAGTACTTC
NA NA TRBJ2-5 12 TRBV5-1 CARVRGPETQYF TGCGCCAGGGTTAGGGGTCCGGAGACCCAGTACTTC
TRBD2 NA TRBJ2-1 16 TRBV29-1 CSVPWVEAGVYNEQFF TGCAGCGTCCCCTGGGTGGAAGCGGGAGTTTACAATGAGCAGTTCTTC
NA NA TRBJ2-3 13 TRBV28 CASRPQVGGTQYF TGTGCCAGCAGGCCCCAGGTTGGAGGGACGCAGTATTTT
NA few TRBJ2-7 15 TRBV6-5 CASSYSARAAYEQYF TGTGCCAGCAGTTACTCTGCCAGGGCGGCCTACGAGCAGTACTTC
NA NA TRBJ2-7 16 TRBV25-1 CASSQFQGYHAYEQYF TGTGCCAGCAGTCAATTTCAGGGGTATCATGCCTACGAGCAGTACTTC
NA NA TRBJ1-2 13 TRBV28 CASSFSPVYGYTF TGTGCCAGCAGTTTTTCTCCCGTCTATGGCTACACCTTC
TRBD1 NA TRBJ2-2 14 TRBV19 CASSLNPGQGELFF TGTGCCAGTAGCTTAAATCCGGGACAGGGGGAGCTGTTTTTT
NA NA TRBJ1-2 14 TRBV30 CAWRIVGEGYGYTF TGTGCCTGGAGAATAGTCGGGGAGGGCTATGGCTACACCTTC
NA NA TRBJ2-3 16 TRBV28 CASSPRGAGEGVPQYF TGTGCCAGCAGCCCCCGGGGGGCGGGAGAAGGGGTTCCGCAGTATTTT
NA few TRBJ1-2 14 TRBV29-1 CSVDYESGARGYTF TGCAGCGTTGACTACGAATCGGGTGCCCGCGGCTACACCTTC
NA NA TRBJ2-1 13 TRBV11-2 CASSLWERREQFF TGTGCCAGCAGCTTATGGGAGAGGCGGGAGCAGTTCTTC
TRBD1 NA TRBJ2-5 14 TRBV28 CASSSQGALETQYF TGTGCCAGCAGTTCACAGGGGGCGCTTGAGACCCAGTACTTC
TRBD1 NA TRBJ2-6 17 TRBV5-8 CASSLGGALSGANVLTF TGTGCCAGCAGCTTAGGGGGCGCCCTTTCTGGGGCCAACGTCCTGACTTTC
NA NA TRBJ1-2 13 TRBV6-6 CASIDRPLSGYTF TGTGCCAGCATCGACAGACCCCTCTCTGGCTACACCTTC
NA few TRBJ2-7 14 TRBV7-2 CASSPRLVAYEQYF TGTGCCAGCAGCCCCCGACTAGTCGCCTACGAGCAGTACTTC
NA NA TRBJ2-3 12 TRBV19 CASSRDTDTQYF TGTGCCAGTTCTCGGGACACAGATACGCAGTATTTT
TRBD1 NA TRBJ2-5 13 TRBV7-2 CASSLGTEETQYF TGTGCCAGCAGCCTAGGGACAGAAGAGACCCAGTACTTC
NA NA TRBJ2-7 13 TRBV7-9 CSSSIAGAGEQYF TGTTCCAGCAGCATTGCGGGGGCGGGCGAGCAGTACTTC
NA NA TRBJ1-5 17 TRBV28 CASSLKSYSRPTGPQHF TGTGCCAGCAGTTTAAAAAGTTATTCGAGACCGACAGGGCCCCAGCATTTT
NA NA TRBJ1-2 16 TRBV27 CASRATGSYLNYGYTF TGTGCCAGCAGGGCGACAGGATCTTACCTTAACTATGGCTACACCTTC
NA NA TRBJ2-7 16 TRBV7-8 CASSLRYRGGGDEQYF TGTGCCAGCAGCTTAAGGTACCGTGGGGGCGGCGACGAGCAGTACTTC
NA NA TRBJ1-1 11 TRBV7-9 CASRYSTEAFF TGTGCCAGCAGGTATAGCACTGAAGCTTTCTTT
NA NA TRBJ1-5 13 TRBV19 CASRADSNQPQHF TGTGCCAGTAGGGCTGATAGCAATCAGCCCCAGCATTTT
TRBD1 once TRBJ2-7 13 TRBV28 CASTRGQGWEQYF TGTGCCAGCACACGGGGACAGGGATGGGAGCAGTACTTC
TRBD1 NA TRBJ1-1 16 TRBV7-2 CASSLAGGVGNTEAFF TGTGCCAGCAGCCTTGCAGGGGGCGTCGGGAACACTGAAGCTTTCTTT
TRBD1 NA TRBJ2-7 16 TRBV6-6 CASSYRPAGDRYEQYF TGTGCCAGCAGTTACCGTCCGGCCGGGGACAGATACGAGCAGTACTTC
NA once TRBJ1-5 15 TRBV6-6 CASRTQDSGNQPQHF TGTGCCAGCAGAACCCAGGACAGTGGAAATCAGCCCCAGCATTTT
NA NA TRBJ2-5 14 TRBV9 CASSVGTVQETQYF TGTGCCAGCAGCGTAGGGACAGTCCAAGAGACCCAGTACTTC
NA once TRBJ2-1 15 TRBV7-2 CASSLAYSDYNEQFF TGTGCCAGCAGCTTAGCATATAGCGACTACAATGAGCAGTTCTTC
NA NA TRBJ2-7 14 TRBV28 CASSVLALTYEQYF TGTGCCAGCAGTGTCCTAGCGCTAACCTACGAGCAGTACTTC
TRBD2 NA TRBJ2-7 15 TRBV18 CASSPGTSGTYEQYF TGTGCCAGCTCACCCGGGACTAGCGGCACCTACGAGCAGTACTTC
TRBD2 NA TRBJ2-1 17 TRBV28 CASSLFGRAVLVNEQFF TGTGCCAGCAGTTTATTCGGGAGGGCTGTACTGGTGAATGAGCAGTTCTTC
NA NA TRBJ2-5 12 TRBV28 CASLGGQETQYF TGTGCCAGCCTCGGGGGTCAAGAGACCCAGTACTTC
TRBD1 NA TRBJ1-2 14 TRBV30 CAWSVLGQGYGYTF TGTGCCTGGAGTGTACTGGGACAGGGATATGGCTACACCTTC
TRBD2 NA TRBJ2-1 16 TRBV5-4 CASSFSSLAGGNEQFF TGTGCCAGCAGCTTCAGTTCACTAGCGGGAGGCAATGAGCAGTTCTTC
NA NA TRBJ1-1 15 TRBV7-2 CASSPWDNENTEAFF TGTGCCAGCAGCCCGTGGGACAATGAGAACACTGAAGCTTTCTTT
NA once TRBJ1-2 17 TRBV14 CASSPVLGGLVANGYTF TGTGCCAGCAGCCCCGTCCTGGGGGGGCTTGTGGCGAATGGCTACACCTTC
TRBD2 NA TRBJ2-7 15 TRBV11-3 CASSSRTSGSFEQYF TGTGCCAGCAGCTCCCGGACTAGCGGGAGCTTCGAGCAGTACTTC
TRBD2 few TRBJ2-2 20 TRBV7-6 CASSFRLAGGNSGSPGELFF TGTGCCAGCAGCTTCCGGCTTGCGGGAGGGAATTCGGGGTCTCCCGGGGAGCTGTTTTTT
NA NA TRBJ2-1 14 TRBV9 CASSVDRGWDEQFF TGTGCCAGCAGCGTAGATAGGGGCTGGGATGAGCAGTTCTTC
TRBD1 NA TRBJ2-5 14 TRBV28 CASSFRGQQETQYF TGTGCCAGCAGTTTTAGGGGACAGCAAGAGACCCAGTACTTC
TRBD2 NA TRBJ2-3 15 TRBV5-1 CASSWAGGDTDTQYF TGCGCCAGCAGCTGGGCTGGGGGGGACACAGATACGCAGTATTTT
NA NA TRBJ2-2 14 TRBV5-1 CASGRLGGTGELFF TGCGCCAGCGGTCGGCTGGGAGGCACCGGGGAGCTGTTTTTT
NA few TRBJ2-1 13 TRBV5-1 CASSFQGSNEQFF TGCGCCAGCAGCTTCCAGGGGAGCAATGAGCAGTTCTTC
NA NA TRBJ2-5 15 TRBV5-1 CASSSRLPNQETQYF TGCGCCAGCAGCTCCAGACTCCCGAACCAAGAGACCCAGTACTTC
TRBD2 NA TRBJ2-7 14 TRBV7-2 CASAQREGFYEQYF TGTGCCAGCGCCCAGCGGGAGGGCTTTTACGAGCAGTACTTC